One sample yielded the 15 T cell receptor beta chains listed below, sequenced in a study of cytomegalovirus exposure and HLA in healthy donors (TCRdb year 2017). Library prep was done by the immunoSEQ multiplex PCR assay. The multiplex PCR relied on a mix of 60 forward primers for TCR Vbeta segments and 13 reverse primers for TCR Jbeta segments. The source is immuneACCESS, and TCRdb retained only in-frame sequences with V and J called. Part of the clones is not carried over; for the studies checked, unresolved V genes explain less than half of this, and the remainder is unexplained. The sample contains 150,000 to 200,000 clones, roughly 77% of them found a single time. About 11% of the sample is in the top ten clones. The material sequenced was PBMCs. These receptors were collected from a man in his late teens or twenties in good health and CMV-seropositive.

The chain couples TRBV4-1 to TRBJ2-4; maybe TRBD2 (7 bases). This CDR3 region has 19 residues. Trimming pared 0 bases from V and 2 bases from J, leaving 20 bases between. Germline loops: CDR1 MGHRA, CDR2 YSYEKL. Here the CDR3 reads CASSQDQGGRGLTKNIQYF. The CDR3 nucleotides read TGCGCCAGCAGCCAAGATCAAGGGGGGAGGGGCCTAACCAAAAACATTCAGTACTTC.

The DNA of the CDR3 is TGTGCCAGTAGTATAAATACCCCTGTTCGGGCACTAGCGGAGCAAGAGACCCAGTACTTC. It yields the protein CASSINTPVRALAEQETQYF. The chain is built from TRBV19 and TRBJ2-5; 8 bases map to TRBD2. CDR3 length: 20 residues. CDR1 is LNHDA and CDR2 is SQIVND in the germline V gene (reference sequence). Trimming at V came to 2 bases and at J to 2 bases, leaving 19 bases not matched to a gene.

This chain joins TRBV2 and TRBJ1-6; 10 positions match TRBD1. The trim removed 6 bases at V and 1 base at J, leaving 6 bases unmatched. Germline CDR1 and CDR2: SNHLY and FYNNEI. The CDR3 has 17 residues. The CDR3 DNA reads TGTGCCAGCAGCGGGAGACAGGGGGCATCCTATAATTCACCCCTCCACTTT. Its translation is CASSGRQGASYNSPLHF.

The chain recombines TRBV13 with TRBJ1-1; D might be TRBD1 (5 bases). The CDR3 is 13 amino acids. Germline CDR1 PRHDT, CDR2 FYEKMQ (reference sequence). V lost 1 base and J 8 bases, leaving 11 bases between the germline ends. CDR3 bases: TGTGCCAGCAGCTTAGAGGTCAGGGAAGAAGCTTTCTTT. As protein: CASSLEVREEAFF.

There are a few counts of this clone. The chain links TRBV27 to TRBJ1-2, with TRBD1 matching 11 bases. J lost 4 bases, V lost 0 bases, and 4 bases had no gene match. CDR1 and CDR2 (germline): MNHEY, SMNVEV (reference sequence). The CDR3 has 16 residues. As DNA, the CDR3 is TGTGCCAGCAGTTTATCGTTGGGACAGGGGGGCTATGGCTACACCTTC. Its protein is CASSLSLGQGGYGYTF.

The chain joins TRBV5-1 to TRBJ1-2; TRBD1 matches at 8 bases. Germline loops: CDR1 SGHRS, CDR2 YFSETQ. Trimming cost V 5 bases and J 3 bases; bases outside gene matches: 0. This CDR3 is 12 amino acids long. The CDR3 bases are TGCGCCAGCAGGGGACAGGACTATGGCTACACCTTC. It specifies CASRGQDYGYTF.

The J gene is TRBJ1-2, the V gene TRBV5-1, with D unclear. Germline V gene lookup returns CDR1 SGHRS and CDR2 YFSETQ. This CDR3 is 13 amino acids long. V gave up 4 bases and J gave up 3 bases, with 10 bases separating them. The CDR3 sequence is CASSRRVDYGYTF. The CDR3 coding sequence is TGCGCCAGCAGCCGGCGGGTAGACTATGGCTACACCTTC.

The chain uses TRBV5-8 and TRBJ2-3, with TRBD2 as a possible D gene (7 bases). The CDR3 sequence is 18 residues long. CDR1 and CDR2 (germline): SGHTS, YDEGEE. V was clipped by 0 bases and J by 2 bases, with 19 bases between them. CDR3 DNA sequence: TGTGCCAGCAGCTTGGTCTTCAGGGGCGGGAGCCCCACAGATACGCAGTATTTT. Its protein product is CASSLVFRGGSPTDTQYF.

The CDR3, as DNA: TGCAGTGCCGTGAGCCAAGAGACCCAGTACTTC. Translated: CSAVSQETQYF. J is TRBJ2-5 and V is TRBV20-1; no clear D gene. This CDR3 region has 11 residues. Looked up from germline, CDR1 is DFQATT and CDR2 is SNEGSKA (reference sequence). The ends were cut back, 6 bases at V and 1 base at J, with 6 bases in the middle.

Here the CDR3 reads CASSVLAGDLNEQFF. DNA of the CDR3: TGTGCCAGCAGCGTCCTAGCGGGGGACCTCAATGAGCAGTTCTTC. The rearrangement uses TRBV9 and TRBJ2-1, with TRBD2 identical over 10 bases. The CDR3 is 15 amino acids. J gave up 6 bases and V 2 bases, and 5 bases lay outside the gene matches. Per germline, CDR1 SGDLS and CDR2 YYNGEE.

This sequence joins TRBV5-1 and TRBJ2-5; 7 positions agree with TRBD1. The J call may be faulty, since TRBJ2-7 better matches the DNA end. Germline loops: CDR1 SGHRS, CDR2 YFSETQ. CDR3 length equals 13 residues. Written as DNA, the CDR3 is TGCGCCAGCAGCGCCCGGGACAGCCACGAGCAGTACTTC. Protein sequence: CASSARDSHEQYF.

This sequence joins TRBV18 and TRBJ2-1; 8 nucleotides align to TRBD2. The CDR3 extends over 15 amino acids. Losses at the gene ends were 1 base for V and 8 bases for J; bases not matched to a gene: 7. Germline-derived CDR1 and CDR2 are KGHSH and LQKENI. This CDR3 is CASSPLLGREDEQFF. CDR3 sequence (DNA): TGTGCCAGCTCACCACTGCTAGGGCGGGAGGATGAGCAGTTCTTC.

The V call is TRBV6-1, the J call TRBJ1-5; D is undetermined. There are 15 residues in the CDR3. V lost 7 bases, J lost 0 bases, and 13 bases lay in between. Per germline, CDR1 MNHNS and CDR2 SASEGT. As DNA, the CDR3 is TGTGCCAGCAATTTAATAGCGTATAGCAATCAGCCCCAGCATTTT. Its translation: CASNLIAYSNQPQHF.

This chain uses TRBV28 with TRBJ1-1; D call uncertain. Trimming took 10 bases from V and 3 from J, leaving 33 bases between them. CDR3 size: 19 residues. Germline V gene sequence: CDR1 MDHEN, CDR2 SYDVKM. CDR3 amino acids: CATESYRQALRAKDTEAFF. The DNA for the CDR3 is TGTGCCACCGAATCTTATAGGCAGGCGCTGAGGGCGAAGGACACTGAAGCTTTCTTT.

V is TRBV7-2 and J is TRBJ1-3, with a tentative D call TRBD1 (5 bases). This CDR3 has 15 residues. Germline CDR1 and CDR2: SGHTA and FQGNSA. V was shortened by 2 bases and J by 0 bases, with 8 bases between the two germline ends. CDR3 amino acids: CASSLRGDSGNTIYF. DNA of the CDR3: TGTGCCAGCAGCTTACGGGGGGACTCTGGAAACACCATATATTTT.